This is a list of T cell receptor beta chains from one sample in a study of siplizumab effects on memory and regulatory T cells. The protocol was immunoSEQ multiplex PCR, while the TCRdb copy is restricted to in-frame clones and leaves out a portion. Counted here are 55,000 to 80,000 clones, 65% to 80% occurring once; the ten biggest clones make up less than 0.55%. Sequences were obtained from memory CD4+ T cells sorted from blood. The receptors stem from a human donor in good health. Both conserved end residues are part of each CDR3. D genes are given only for firm matches. Clone sizes are given selectively: once, few, many, or a class where the clone is expanded.

D gene: TRBD1
CDR3 length: 15
clone size: -
J gene: TRBJ1-3
V gene: TRBV5-1
CDR3 DNA: TGCGCCAGCAGCTTGTTACAGGGGTCTGGAAACACCATATATTTT
CDR3 protein: CASSLLQGSGNTIYF

D gene: TRBD1
CDR3 length: 14
clone size: -
J gene: TRBJ1-1
V gene: TRBV5-4
CDR3 DNA: TGTGCCAGCATAACCCGGACAGGGGCGAGAGATGCTTTCTTT
CDR3 protein: CASITRTGARDAFF

D gene: TRBD1
CDR3 length: 15
clone size: -
J gene: TRBJ1-3
V gene: TRBV9
CDR3 DNA: TGTGCCAGCAGCGTAGAGGGACAGAGAGGAAACACCATATATTTT
CDR3 protein: CASSVEGQRGNTIYF

D gene: -
CDR3 length: 17
clone size: -
J gene: TRBJ1-2
V gene: TRBV9
CDR3 DNA: TGTGCCAGCAGCGTAGAGGGGTTGGGCAGAACTAACTATGGCTACACCTTC
CDR3 protein: CASSVEGLGRTNYGYTF

D gene: -
CDR3 length: 10
clone size: -
J gene: TRBJ2-7
V gene: TRBV20-1
CDR3 DNA: TGCAGTGCATGGGGAGACGAGCAGTACTTC
CDR3 protein: CSAWGDEQYF

D gene: -
CDR3 length: 18
clone size: -
J gene: TRBJ2-3
V gene: TRBV1
CDR3 DNA: TGCACCAGCAGCCAACAAAGGACAGCGGGGAGGGGCACAGATACGCAGTATTTT
CDR3 protein: CTSSQQRTAGRGTDTQYF

D gene: -
CDR3 length: 15
clone size: once
J gene: TRBJ2-2
V gene: TRBV7-6
CDR3 DNA: TGTGCCAGCAGCTCGGTGGAGGGGGGGCCGGGGGAGCTGTTTTTT
CDR3 protein: CASSSVEGGPGELFF

D gene: TRBD2
CDR3 length: 14
clone size: -
J gene: TRBJ2-1
V gene: TRBV28
CDR3 DNA: TGTGCCAGCAGTTTGGACGGGGGGAGGTCCAGGCAGTTCTTC
CDR3 protein: CASSLDGGRSRQFF

D gene: -
CDR3 length: 17
clone size: -
J gene: TRBJ1-2
V gene: TRBV4-1
CDR3 DNA: TGCGCCAGCAGCCAAGATCTAGTGGCGGGCCTTAACTATGGCTACACCTTC
CDR3 protein: CASSQDLVAGLNYGYTF

D gene: -
CDR3 length: 14
clone size: -
J gene: TRBJ2-3
V gene: TRBV28
CDR3 DNA: TGTGCCAGCAGTTTAGGGCAAAGCACAGATACGCAGTATTTT
CDR3 protein: CASSLGQSTDTQYF

D gene: -
CDR3 length: 15
clone size: once
J gene: TRBJ2-3
V gene: TRBV7-6
CDR3 DNA: TGTGCCAGCAGCCAGCAGCGCGGGAGCACAGATACGCAGTATTTT
CDR3 protein: CASSQQRGSTDTQYF

D gene: -
CDR3 length: 12
clone size: once
J gene: TRBJ1-5
V gene: TRBV10-3
CDR3 DNA: TGTGCCATCAGGGCCGATAATCAGCCCCAGCATTTT
CDR3 protein: CAIRADNQPQHF

D gene: TRBD2
CDR3 length: 16
clone size: -
J gene: TRBJ2-3
V gene: TRBV4-2
CDR3 DNA: TGTGCCAGCAGCCAAGAACGGGGGGGGATCACAGATACGCAGTATTTT
CDR3 protein: CASSQERGGITDTQYF

D gene: -
CDR3 length: 17
clone size: few
J gene: TRBJ1-3
V gene: TRBV12-5
CDR3 DNA: TGTGCTAGTGGTTTGGTAACGGGGGGTAGCTCTGGAAACACCATATATTTT
CDR3 protein: CASGLVTGGSSGNTIYF

D gene: -
CDR3 length: 15
clone size: -
J gene: TRBJ2-3
V gene: TRBV21-1
CDR3 DNA: TGTGCCAGCAGCCGACAGACAGGGGGTTCAGATACGCAGTATTTT
CDR3 protein: CASSRQTGGSDTQYF

D gene: TRBD1
CDR3 length: 15
clone size: -
J gene: TRBJ2-3
V gene: TRBV6-6
CDR3 DNA: TGTGCCAGCAGTCTGAGGACAGGGGGCTTAGATACGCAGTATTTT
CDR3 protein: CASSLRTGGLDTQYF

D gene: -
CDR3 length: 16
clone size: -
J gene: TRBJ2-3
V gene: TRBV11-2
CDR3 DNA: TGTGCCAGCAGCTTAGATCAGCAGATCGTCACAGATACGCAGTATTTT
CDR3 protein: CASSLDQQIVTDTQYF

D gene: -
CDR3 length: 15
clone size: -
J gene: TRBJ2-6
V gene: TRBV6-5
CDR3 DNA: TGTGCCAGCAGTTACTACAGCTCTGGGGCCAACGTCCTGACTTTC
CDR3 protein: CASSYYSSGANVLTF

D gene: TRBD2
CDR3 length: 16
clone size: -
J gene: TRBJ2-5
V gene: TRBV9
CDR3 DNA: TGTGCCAGCAGCGTAGGAGGGACTAGCGGGGCGGGGGCCCAGTACTTC
CDR3 protein: CASSVGGTSGAGAQYF

D gene: -
CDR3 length: 15
clone size: -
J gene: TRBJ2-2
V gene: TRBV7-3
CDR3 DNA: TGTGCCAGCAGCTTAGGGTCCGGGAACACCGGGGAGCTGTTTTTT
CDR3 protein: CASSLGSGNTGELFF

D gene: -
CDR3 length: 14
clone size: once
J gene: TRBJ2-1
V gene: TRBV11-2
CDR3 DNA: TGTGCCAGCAGCTTAGATCAGGGAGGTGATGAGCAGTTCTTC
CDR3 protein: CASSLDQGGDEQFF

D gene: -
CDR3 length: 15
clone size: -
J gene: TRBJ1-2
V gene: TRBV19
CDR3 DNA: TGTGCCAGTAGTGTGGACTTATTTTCTAACTATGGCTACACCTTC
CDR3 protein: CASSVDLFSNYGYTF

D gene: -
CDR3 length: 15
clone size: -
J gene: TRBJ1-2
V gene: TRBV9
CDR3 DNA: TGTGCCAGCAGCGCAACTCTTGGGGAAAGCTATGGCTACACCTTC
CDR3 protein: CASSATLGESYGYTF

D gene: -
CDR3 length: 15
clone size: few
J gene: TRBJ2-1
V gene: TRBV6-1
CDR3 DNA: TGTGCCAGCAGGCTCCTCGGGGGTTCCTACAATGAGCAGTTCTTC
CDR3 protein: CASRLLGGSYNEQFF

D gene: -
CDR3 length: 16
clone size: -
J gene: TRBJ1-2
V gene: TRBV4-2
CDR3 DNA: TGTGCCAGCAGCCAAGATCAAGGGGAAACTAACTATGGCTACACCTTC
CDR3 protein: CASSQDQGETNYGYTF

D gene: TRBD2
CDR3 length: 16
clone size: -
J gene: TRBJ2-2
V gene: TRBV6-6
CDR3 DNA: TGTGCCAGCAGTACGAGCGGGGGGGCTGGGCCCGGGGAGCTGTTTTTT
CDR3 protein: CASSTSGGAGPGELFF

D gene: -
CDR3 length: 16
clone size: few
J gene: TRBJ1-4
V gene: TRBV7-2
CDR3 DNA: TGTGCCAGCAGCCAAAACGGGGCAGGGAATAATGAAAAACTGTTTTTT
CDR3 protein: CASSQNGAGNNEKLFF

D gene: -
CDR3 length: 15
clone size: -
J gene: TRBJ2-7
V gene: TRBV7-9
CDR3 DNA: TGTGCCAGCAGCCCTTTAAGACAGGCGTCCTACGAGCAGTACTTC
CDR3 protein: CASSPLRQASYEQYF

D gene: -
CDR3 length: 14
clone size: -
J gene: TRBJ1-2
V gene: TRBV5-1
CDR3 DNA: TGCGCCAGCAGCTTTGAAAGGCCCAACTATGGCTACACCTTC
CDR3 protein: CASSFERPNYGYTF

D gene: TRBD2
CDR3 length: 14
clone size: -
J gene: TRBJ2-3
V gene: TRBV2
CDR3 DNA: TGTGCCAGCAGTTGGGGCGGGGGAATAGATACGCAGTATTTT
CDR3 protein: CASSWGGGIDTQYF

D gene: TRBD2
CDR3 length: 15
clone size: -
J gene: TRBJ2-1
V gene: TRBV9
CDR3 DNA: TGTGCCAGCAGCGTAGAGGCTAGCGGGGTGCGGGAGCAGTTCTTC
CDR3 protein: CASSVEASGVREQFF

D gene: TRBD1
CDR3 length: 15
clone size: -
J gene: TRBJ2-3
V gene: TRBV6-5
CDR3 DNA: TGTGCCAGCAGAGAGCCGACAGGGCAGGCAGATACGCAGTATTTT
CDR3 protein: CASREPTGQADTQYF

D gene: -
CDR3 length: 14
clone size: -
J gene: TRBJ1-4
V gene: TRBV19
CDR3 DNA: TGTGCCAGTAGCGGTAGGTCAACTAATGAAAAACTGTTTTTT
CDR3 protein: CASSGRSTNEKLFF